Listed here are 8 T cell receptor beta chains from one sample, sequenced in a study of blood T cell repertoires in COVID-19. This table comes from immunoSEQ multiplex PCR, and its TCRdb copy is limited to in-frame clones, with some not included. The sample consists of around 330,000 clones, approximately 90% of them appearing once. The sequencing input was PBMCs or T cells enriched from blood (not recorded which). The receptors here all came from a woman younger than 30 who had recovered from COVID-19.

This clone was recorded a few times. V is TRBV5-1 and J is TRBJ1-3, with D hard to call. The CDR3 runs 15 residues. V gave up 0 bases and J gave up 0 bases, with 7 bases separating them. Germline CDR1 is SGHRS and CDR2 is YFSETQ. The CDR3 DNA follows: TGCGCCAGCAGCTTGGAGTTACACTCTGGAAACACCATATATTTT. This encodes CASSLELHSGNTIYF. Full variable domain (outside the CDR3, taken from reference TRBV5-1 and TRBJ1-3): KAGVTQTPRYLIKTRGQQVTLSCSPISGHRSVSWYQQTPGQGLQFLFEYFSETQRNKGNFPGRFSGRQFSNSRSEMNVSTLELGDSALYLCASSLELHSGNTIYFGEGSWLTVV.

The V and J genes are TRBV19 and TRBJ2-7, with 9 bases matching TRBD2. Germline CDR1 reads LNHDA; CDR2 reads SQIVND (reference sequence). This CDR3 contains 16 residues. V shed 7 bases and J 1 base; nucleotides not matched to a gene: 11. The CDR3 bases are TGTGCCAGTATGAGCCTCGGAGCGGGAGGTTCCTACGAGCAGTACTTC. This translates into CASMSLGAGGSYEQYF.

V usage is TRBV24-1 and J usage is TRBJ2-2; 8 nucleotides line up with TRBD1. Per the germline V gene, CDR1 is KGHDR and CDR2 is SFDVKD. The CDR3 is 15 residues long. J was trimmed by 5 bases and V by 9 bases; bases with no gene match: 10. The CDR3 is CATGNQGARTGELFF. The CDR3 coding sequence is TGTGCCACCGGCAATCAGGGGGCGCGAACCGGGGAGCTGTTTTTT.

The CDR3: CASSPPTGWETQYF. The CDR3 nucleotides read TGTGCCAGCTCACCACCAACGGGATGGGAGACCCAGTACTTC. V is TRBV18 and J is TRBJ2-5; weak D call: TRBD2 (5 bases). Germline loops: CDR1 KGHSH, CDR2 LQKENI. The V end lost 0 bases, the J end lost 5 bases, and 10 bases lay between the germline ends. This CDR3 contains 14 residues.

The CDR3: CASSSGGVGELFF. The CDR3 DNA follows: TGTGCCAGCAGTTCCGGGGGAGTCGGGGAGCTGTTTTTT. The chain couples TRBV6-5 to TRBJ2-2; D is perhaps TRBD2 (6 bases). With 4 bases removed from V and 7 bases from J, the gap between germline ends came to 10 bases. The CDR3 has 13 amino acids. Germline lookup yields CDR1 MNHEY and CDR2 SVGAGI.

CDR3: CASSGNRRGLSYNEQFF. The CDR3 DNA is TGTGCCAGCAGCGGAAATCGGAGGGGACTATCCTACAATGAGCAGTTCTTC. V usage is TRBV28 and J usage is TRBJ2-1, with 7 bases fitting TRBD2. The CDR3 has 17 amino acids. Germline trimming cut 6 bases from V and 1 base from J; bases unmatched to any gene: 12. Germline assignment: CDR1 MDHEN and CDR2 SYDVKM.

CDR3 nucleotides: TGTGCCAGTACTCCTCTTAGCGGGACGGGCTCCTACAATGAGCAGTTCTTC. Amino acid sequence: CASTPLSGTGSYNEQFF. The genes are TRBV19 and TRBJ2-1, with 8 positions matching TRBD2. The CDR3 spans 17 residues. Germline V gene lookup returns CDR1 LNHDA and CDR2 SQIVND (reference sequence). Trimming removed 7 bases from V and 0 bases from J; junction bases left unmatched: 11. Full variable domain (missing parts from reference TRBV19 and TRBJ2-1): DGGITQSPKYLFRKEGQNVTLSCEQNLNHDAMYWYRQDPGQGLRLIYYSQIVNDFQKGDIAEGYSVSREKKESFPLTVTSAQKNPTAFYLCASTPLSGTGSYNEQFFGPGTRLTVL.

The V gene is TRBV2, the J gene TRBJ2-2; TRBD2 matches 8 bases. CDR3 size: 16 residues. Germline V lookup: CDR1 SNHLY, CDR2 FYNNEI. V gave up 2 bases and J gave up 5 bases; unmatched junction bases: 7. The CDR3 sequence: CASSESYREGTGELFF. The CDR3 bases are TGTGCCAGCAGTGAATCCTATCGGGAGGGTACCGGGGAGCTGTTTTTT.